Each of the 7 T cell receptor beta chains below was sequenced from the same sample in a study of Ad26.COV2.S vaccination and SARS-CoV-2 variants. Assay: immunoSEQ multiplex PCR; the TCRdb copy retains only in-frame clones and omits some. The profile shows some 340,000 clones, over 80% of them singletons. Treatment specified: 19 received Ad26.COV2.S at low or high dose, single or two shots; a few received placebo; per-sample allocation not given. Following the first vaccine or placebo injection, samples were taken on day 63. Sequencing used peripheral blood, obtained in a trial of Ad26.COV2.S vaccine versus placebo. These receptors were obtained from a person between 18 and 65 years old who received the Ad26.COV2.S COVID-19 vaccine or a placebo.

The chain employs TRBV5-1 and TRBJ1-4; D not resolved. V was shortened by 5 bases and J by 0 bases, with 11 bases between the two germline ends. CDR3 size: 15 residues. CDR1 is SGHRS and CDR2 is YFSETQ in the germline V gene. This CDR3 is CASSSAAATNEKLFF. The CDR3 DNA sequence: TGCGCCAGCAGTTCGGCAGCCGCAACTAATGAAAAACTGTTTTTT.

The chain employs TRBV4-1 and TRBJ2-1, with a possible D match to TRBD2 (5 bases). V lost 4 bases to trimming and J lost 4 bases, with 5 bases between them. The CDR3 totals 12 residues. Germline V gene sequence: CDR1 MGHRA, CDR2 YSYEKL. CDR3 protein: CASSPGYNEQFF. CDR3 nucleotides: TGCGCCAGCAGCCCGGGGTACAATGAGCAGTTCTTC.

This chain joins TRBV25-1 and TRBJ2-7; D gene ambiguous. Trimming shortened V by 4 bases and J by 2 bases, and 12 bases separated the two germline ends. CDR1 is MGHDK and CDR2 is SYGVNS in the germline V gene. CDR3 length: 14 amino acids. The CDR3 DNA reads TGTGCCAGCAGTGCGCCTCGGCATCCCTACGAGCAGTACTTC. Amino acids: CASSAPRHPYEQYF.

CDR3 bases: TGTGCCAGCAGCCTCCGTGGGGGGGGTGCAGATACGCAGTATTTT. Protein product: CASSLRGGGADTQYF. The chain has TRBV3-1 (or the pseudogene TRBV3-2) and TRBJ2-3, with 7 positions matching TRBD2. V was clipped by 4 bases and J by 4 bases; unmatched bases: 8. The CDR3 runs to 15 residues. Germline V lookup: CDR1 LGHDT, CDR2 YNNKEL (reference sequence).

This chain joins TRBV3-1 (or the pseudogene TRBV3-2) and TRBJ1-6; 10 nucleotides match TRBD1. Trimming removed 7 bases from V and 13 bases from J; junction bases left unmatched: 10. The CDR3 has 14 amino acids. Germline assignment: CDR1 LGHDT and CDR2 YNNKEL (reference sequence). The CDR3 region is CASMAGQGKFPLHF. CDR3 coding DNA: TGTGCCAGCATGGCGGGACAGGGGAAATTCCCCCTCCACTTT.

Here the CDR3 DNA reads TGCGCCAGCAGCTTGGGGATAAAGGAAGAAAAACTGTTTTTT. Residues: CASSLGIKEEKLFF. V usage is TRBV5-1 and J usage is TRBJ1-4; D is ambiguous. Trimming left V 0 bases short and J 8 bases short, with 11 bases between. From germline, CDR1 is SGHRS and CDR2 YFSETQ. CDR3 length equals 14 residues.

CDR3: CASSLAGTNYEQYF. CDR3 DNA sequence: TGTGCCAGCAGCTTAGCCGGGACCAATTACGAGCAGTACTTC. This chain links TRBV7-6 with TRBJ2-7; perhaps D is TRBD1 or TRBD2 (5 bases each). Germline-derived CDR1 and CDR2 are SGHVS and FNYEAQ. V was shortened by 0 bases and J by 4 bases, with 10 bases between the two germline ends. The CDR3 spans 14 residues.